This TCR beta chain appears in the sequencing data of a study of T cell repertoires in ileal Crohn's disease. This CDR3 comprises 14 residues. Germline-derived CDR1 and CDR2 are ENHRY and SYGVKD. Trimming at V came to 5 bases and at J to 0 bases, leaving 2 bases not matched to a gene. Generated by immunoSEQ multiplex PCR, the TCRdb table keeps only in-frame clones and is missing some. The sample yields some 9,200 clones, 79% seen once. Documented time point: neoterminal ileum biopsy at postoperative endoscopy, about 6 months after surgery. The sequence was obtained from an adult with Crohn's disease. The sequencing sample was made of ileal tissue. The rearrangement joins TRBV10-3 to TRBJ2-3, with 7 bases identical to TRBD2. This CDR3 reads CAISPSGSTDTQYF. For the CDR3, the DNA is TGTGCCATCAGTCCTAGCGGTAGCACAGATACGCAGTATTTT.